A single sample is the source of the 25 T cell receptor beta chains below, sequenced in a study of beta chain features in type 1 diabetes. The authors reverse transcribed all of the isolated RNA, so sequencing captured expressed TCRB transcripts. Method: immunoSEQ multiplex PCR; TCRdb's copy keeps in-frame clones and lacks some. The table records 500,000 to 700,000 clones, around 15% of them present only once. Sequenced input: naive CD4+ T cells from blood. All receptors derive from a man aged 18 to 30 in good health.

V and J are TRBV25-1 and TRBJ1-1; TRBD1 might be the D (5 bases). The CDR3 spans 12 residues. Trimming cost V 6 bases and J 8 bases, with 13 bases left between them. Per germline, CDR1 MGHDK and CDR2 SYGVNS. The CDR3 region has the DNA TGTGCCAGCAGCCTCAGGGTGTCGGAAGCTTTCTTT. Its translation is CASSLRVSEAFF.

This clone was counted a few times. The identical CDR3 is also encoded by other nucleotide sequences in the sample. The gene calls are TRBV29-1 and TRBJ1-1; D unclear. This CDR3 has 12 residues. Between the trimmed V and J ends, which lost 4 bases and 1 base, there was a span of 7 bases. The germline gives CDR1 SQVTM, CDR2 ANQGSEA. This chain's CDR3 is CSVGRANTEAFF. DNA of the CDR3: TGCAGCGTTGGGAGGGCGAACACTGAAGCTTTCTTT.

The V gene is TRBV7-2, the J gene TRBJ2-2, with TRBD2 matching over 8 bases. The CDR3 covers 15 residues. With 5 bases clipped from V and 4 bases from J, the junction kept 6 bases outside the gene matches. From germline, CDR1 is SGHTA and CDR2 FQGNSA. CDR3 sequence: CASSRGGHGTGELFF. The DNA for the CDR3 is TGTGCCAGCAGCCGGGGGGGCCATGGCACCGGGGAGCTGTTTTTT. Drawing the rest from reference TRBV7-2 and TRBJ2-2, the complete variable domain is GAGVSQSPSNKVTEKGKDVELRCDPISGHTALYWYRQSLGQGLEFLIYFQGNSAPDKSGLPSDRFSAERTGGSVSTLTIQRTQQEDSAVYLCASSRGGHGTGELFFGEGSRLTVL.

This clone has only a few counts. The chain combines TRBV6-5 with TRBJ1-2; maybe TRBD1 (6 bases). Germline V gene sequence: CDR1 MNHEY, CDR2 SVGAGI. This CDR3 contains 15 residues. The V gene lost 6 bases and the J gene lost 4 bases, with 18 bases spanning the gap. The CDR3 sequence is CASSYRGGTTYGYTF. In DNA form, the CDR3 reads TGTGCCAGCAGCTACCGGGGGGGGACAACCTATGGCTACACCTTC.

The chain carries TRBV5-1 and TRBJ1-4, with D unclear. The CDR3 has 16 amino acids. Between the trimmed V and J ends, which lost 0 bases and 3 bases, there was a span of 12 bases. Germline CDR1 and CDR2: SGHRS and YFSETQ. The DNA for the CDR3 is TGCGCCAGCAGCTTGGGGACGACGGTTCCTAATGAAAAACTGTTTTTT. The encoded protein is CASSLGTTVPNEKLFF.

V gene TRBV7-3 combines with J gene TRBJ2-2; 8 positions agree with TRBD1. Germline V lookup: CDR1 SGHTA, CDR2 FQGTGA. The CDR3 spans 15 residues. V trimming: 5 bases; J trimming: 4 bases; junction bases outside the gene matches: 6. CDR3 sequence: CASSPGQGATGELFF. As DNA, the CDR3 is TGTGCCAGCAGCCCCGGGCAGGGGGCCACCGGGGAGCTGTTTTTT.

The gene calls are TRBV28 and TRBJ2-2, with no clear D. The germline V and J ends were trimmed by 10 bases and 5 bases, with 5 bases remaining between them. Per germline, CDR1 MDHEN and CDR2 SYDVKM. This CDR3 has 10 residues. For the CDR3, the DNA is TGTGCCACCTCGACCGGGGAGCTGTTTTTT. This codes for CATSTGELFF. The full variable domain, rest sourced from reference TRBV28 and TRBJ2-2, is DVKVTQSSRYLVKRTGEKVFLECVQDMDHENMFWYRQDPGLGLRLIYFSYDVKMKEKGDIPEGYSVSREKKERFSLILESASTNQTSMYLCATSTGELFFGEGSRLTVL.

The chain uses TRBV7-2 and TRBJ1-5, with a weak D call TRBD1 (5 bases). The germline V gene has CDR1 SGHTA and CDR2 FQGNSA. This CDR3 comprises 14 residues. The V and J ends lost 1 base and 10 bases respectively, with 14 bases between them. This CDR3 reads CASSLEVQDPPQHF. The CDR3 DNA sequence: TGTGCCAGCAGCTTAGAGGTACAGGATCCACCCCAGCATTTT.

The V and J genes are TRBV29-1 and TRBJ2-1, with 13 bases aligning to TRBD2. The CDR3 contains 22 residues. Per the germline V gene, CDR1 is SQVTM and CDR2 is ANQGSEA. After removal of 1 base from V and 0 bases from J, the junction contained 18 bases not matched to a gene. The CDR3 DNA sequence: TGCAGCGTTGAAGGCCTACAACGAAAGACTAGCGGGGGGTTGAGCTCCTACAATGAGCAGTTCTTC. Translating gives CSVEGLQRKTSGGLSSYNEQFF.

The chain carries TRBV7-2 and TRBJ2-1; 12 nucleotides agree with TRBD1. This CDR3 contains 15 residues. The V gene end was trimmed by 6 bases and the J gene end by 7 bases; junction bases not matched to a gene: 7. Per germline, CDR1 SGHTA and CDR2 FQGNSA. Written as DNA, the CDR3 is TGTGCCAGCAGAACCGGGACAGGGGGCTCGAATGAGCAGTTCTTC. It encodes CASRTGTGGSNEQFF.

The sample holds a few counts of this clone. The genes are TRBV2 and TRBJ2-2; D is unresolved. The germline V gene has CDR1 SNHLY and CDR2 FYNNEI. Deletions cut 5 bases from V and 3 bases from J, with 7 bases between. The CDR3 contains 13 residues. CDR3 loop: CASSIRDTGELFF. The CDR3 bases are TGTGCCAGCAGTATCCGGGACACCGGGGAGCTGTTTTTT. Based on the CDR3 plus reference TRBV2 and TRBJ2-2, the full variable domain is EPEVTQTPSHQVTQMGQEVILRCVPISNHLYFYWYRQILGQKVEFLVSFYNNEISEKSEIFDDQFSVERPDGSNFTLKIRSTKLEDSAMYFCASSIRDTGELFFGEGSRLTVL.

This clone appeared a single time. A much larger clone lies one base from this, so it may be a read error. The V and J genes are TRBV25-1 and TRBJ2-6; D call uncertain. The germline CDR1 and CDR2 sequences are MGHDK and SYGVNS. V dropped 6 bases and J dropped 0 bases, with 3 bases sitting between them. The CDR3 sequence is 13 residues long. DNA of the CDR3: TGTGCCAGCAGGACCTCTGGGGCCAACGTCCTGACTTTC. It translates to CASRTSGANVLTF.

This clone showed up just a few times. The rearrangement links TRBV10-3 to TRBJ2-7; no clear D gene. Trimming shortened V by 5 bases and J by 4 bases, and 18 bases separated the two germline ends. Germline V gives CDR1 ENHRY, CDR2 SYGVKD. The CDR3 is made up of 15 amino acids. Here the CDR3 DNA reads TGTGCCATCAGTTTTATACCGGCTTCGGAGTACGAGCAGTACTTC. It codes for CAISFIPASEYEQYF.

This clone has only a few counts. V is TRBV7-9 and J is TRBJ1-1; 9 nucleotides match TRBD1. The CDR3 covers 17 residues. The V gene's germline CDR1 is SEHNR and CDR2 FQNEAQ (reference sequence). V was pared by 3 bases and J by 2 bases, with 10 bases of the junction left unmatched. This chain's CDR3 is CASSFGTGGGVNTEAFF. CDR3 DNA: TGTGCCAGCAGCTTCGGTACAGGGGGCGGTGTAAACACTGAAGCTTTCTTT.

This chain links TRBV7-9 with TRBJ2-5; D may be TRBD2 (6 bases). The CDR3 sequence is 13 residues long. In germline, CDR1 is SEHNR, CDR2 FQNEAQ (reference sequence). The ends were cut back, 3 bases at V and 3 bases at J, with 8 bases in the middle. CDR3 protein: CASSFWGEETQYF. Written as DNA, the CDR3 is TGTGCCAGCAGCTTTTGGGGGGAAGAGACCCAGTACTTC.

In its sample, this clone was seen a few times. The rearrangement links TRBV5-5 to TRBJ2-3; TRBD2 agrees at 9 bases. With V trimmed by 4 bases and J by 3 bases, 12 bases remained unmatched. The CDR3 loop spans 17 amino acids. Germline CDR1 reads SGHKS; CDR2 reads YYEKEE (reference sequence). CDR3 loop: CASSPIHLAGGTDTQYF. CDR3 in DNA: TGTGCCAGCAGCCCTATACACCTGGCGGGAGGGACAGATACGCAGTATTTT.

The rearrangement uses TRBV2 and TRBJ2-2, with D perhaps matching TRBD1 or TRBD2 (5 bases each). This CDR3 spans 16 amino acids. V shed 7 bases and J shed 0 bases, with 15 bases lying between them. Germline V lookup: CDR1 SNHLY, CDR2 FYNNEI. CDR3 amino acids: CASMFGDGPNTGELFF. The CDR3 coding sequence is TGTGCCAGCATGTTTGGGGACGGACCGAACACCGGGGAGCTGTTTTTT.

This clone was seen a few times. CDR3 nucleotide sequence: TGTGCCAGCAGTGAATGGACAGGGGTCTACAATGAGCAGTTCTTC. It encodes CASSEWTGVYNEQFF. The rearrangement links TRBV7-2 to TRBJ2-1, with TRBD1 identical over 9 bases. The CDR3 is made up of 15 amino acids. Germline V gene lookup returns CDR1 SGHTA and CDR2 FQGNSA. Trimming took 6 bases from V and 3 from J; bases not matched to a gene: 6.

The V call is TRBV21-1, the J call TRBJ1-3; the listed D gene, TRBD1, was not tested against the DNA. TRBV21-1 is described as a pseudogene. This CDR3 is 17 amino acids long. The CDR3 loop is CASSSRDRVPSGNTIYF. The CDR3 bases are TGTGCCAGCAGCAGCCGGGACAGGGTACCCTCTGGAAACACCATATATTTT.

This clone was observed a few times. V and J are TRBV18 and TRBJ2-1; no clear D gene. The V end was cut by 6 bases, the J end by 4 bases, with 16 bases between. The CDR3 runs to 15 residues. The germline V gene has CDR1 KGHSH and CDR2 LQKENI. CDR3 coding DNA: TGTGCCAGCTCTGTAACCCGCGGTGTATACAATGAGCAGTTCTTC. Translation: CASSVTRGVYNEQFF.

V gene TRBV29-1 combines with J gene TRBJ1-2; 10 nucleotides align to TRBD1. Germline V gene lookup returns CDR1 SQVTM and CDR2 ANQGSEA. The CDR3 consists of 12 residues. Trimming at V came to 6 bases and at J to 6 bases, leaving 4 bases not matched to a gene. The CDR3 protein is CSVRTGGNGYTF. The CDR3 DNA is TGCAGCGTGCGGACAGGGGGAAATGGCTACACCTTC.

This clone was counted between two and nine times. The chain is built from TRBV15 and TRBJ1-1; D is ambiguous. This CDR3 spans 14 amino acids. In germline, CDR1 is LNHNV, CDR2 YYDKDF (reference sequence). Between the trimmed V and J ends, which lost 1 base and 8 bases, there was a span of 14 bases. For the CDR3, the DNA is TGTGCCACCAGCAGAGGCGGGAAGTTAGTAGAAGCTTTCTTT. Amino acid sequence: CATSRGGKLVEAFF.

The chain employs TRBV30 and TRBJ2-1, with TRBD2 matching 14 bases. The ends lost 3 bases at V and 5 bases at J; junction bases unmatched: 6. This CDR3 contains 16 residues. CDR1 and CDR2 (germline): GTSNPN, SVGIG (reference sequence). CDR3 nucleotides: TGTGCCTGGAGCGATCGGACTAGCGGGGGGCACAATGAGCAGTTCTTC. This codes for CAWSDRTSGGHNEQFF.

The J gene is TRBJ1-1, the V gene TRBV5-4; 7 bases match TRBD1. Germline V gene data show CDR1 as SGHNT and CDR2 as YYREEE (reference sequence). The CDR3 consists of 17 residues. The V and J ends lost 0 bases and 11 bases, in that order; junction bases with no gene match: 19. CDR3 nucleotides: TGTGCCAGCAGCTTGGACCCCGCCGGGACAGTAGACCCGGGGGCTTTCTTT. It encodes CASSLDPAGTVDPGAFF. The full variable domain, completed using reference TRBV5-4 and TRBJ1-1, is ETGVTQSPTHLIKTRGQQVTLRCSSQSGHNTVSWYQQALGQGPQFIFQYYREEENGRGNFPPRFSGLQFPNYSSELNVNALELDDSALYLCASSLDPAGTVDPGAFFGQGTRLTVV.

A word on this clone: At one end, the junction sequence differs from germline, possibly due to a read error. This CDR3 is CASSLAALADTQYF. Written as DNA, the CDR3 is TGTGCCAGCAGCCTAGCGGCCCTCGCTGATACGCAGTATTTT. The chain couples TRBV7-2 to TRBJ2-3; 7 positions match TRBD2. The CDR3 sequence is 14 residues long. The germline gives CDR1 SGHTA, CDR2 FQGNSA.